The rows below give T cell receptor beta chains drawn from one sample of a study of OX40 agonist ivuxolimab in advanced cancers. Measured with immunoSEQ multiplex PCR; TCRdb has only the in-frame clones, and not every one. In the table there are about 12,000 clones, approximately 72% of which are singletons. This specimen consisted of CD4+ or CD8+ T cells sorted from blood, obtained in a trial of the OX40 agonist ivuxolimab. These receptors were collected from an adult with an advanced solid tumor such as melanoma, head and neck, liver or kidney cancer. Each CDR3 is given with its conserved first and last residue. Each record gives: clone size, V gene, D gene, J gene, CDR3 protein, CDR3 DNA. D genes are given only for firm matches. The size field is filled for only some rows; it gives once, few, many or a size class.

.	TRBV28	.	TRBJ1-2	CASSLIRGAGYTF	TGTGCCAGCAGTTTAATCCGCGGGGCTGGCTACACCTTC
.	TRBV5-6	TRBD1	TRBJ1-3	CASSLGDSWSFGNTIYF	TGTGCCAGCAGCTTGGGGGACAGCTGGTCTTTTGGAAACACCATATATTTT
.	TRBV6-1	.	TRBJ1-1	CASSEAGTNTEAFF	TGTGCCAGCAGTGAAGCAGGTACGAACACTGAAGCTTTCTTT
.	TRBV27	TRBD2	TRBJ2-5	CASSFLGLAGFQETQYF	TGTGCCAGCAGTTTTCTAGGACTAGCGGGTTTCCAAGAGACCCAGTACTTC
.	TRBV7-9	.	TRBJ1-5	CASSLTGGNQPQHF	TGTGCCAGCAGCTTAACGGGTGGCAATCAGCCCCAGCATTTT
.	TRBV27	TRBD1	TRBJ1-4	CASSLSGTVYEKLFF	TGTGCCAGCAGTTTATCAGGGACAGTATATGAAAAACTGTTTTTT
once	TRBV7-9	.	TRBJ2-1	CASSTYRENEQFF	TGTGCCAGCAGCACCTACAGGGAAAATGAGCAGTTCTTC
.	TRBV6-6	.	TRBJ2-7	CASSYAGASSYEQYF	TGTGCCAGCAGTTACGCGGGCGCATCATCCTACGAGCAGTACTTC
.	TRBV6-5	.	TRBJ2-2	CASRHGPTGELFF	TGTGCCAGCAGACACGGACCCACCGGGGAGCTGTTTTTT
hyperexpanded	TRBV25-1	.	TRBJ1-4	CACGVEANEKLFF	TGTGCCTGCGGTGTTGAGGCCAATGAAAAACTGTTTTTT
.	TRBV19	TRBD1	TRBJ1-2	CASRTGGDGYTF	TGTGCCAGTAGGACAGGGGGCGATGGCTACACCTTC
medium-sized	TRBV27	TRBD1	TRBJ1-4	CATGQGMGEKLFF	TGTGCCACCGGACAGGGGATGGGGGAAAAACTGTTTTTT
.	TRBV4-3	.	TRBJ1-2	CASSQDPADPYGYTF	TGCGCCAGCAGCCAAGATCCGGCAGACCCCTATGGCTACACCTTC
.	TRBV7-2	.	TRBJ2-3	CASSLNQEVDTQYF	TGTGCCAGCAGCTTAAACCAGGAGGTAGATACGCAGTATTTT
.	TRBV11-3	TRBD1	TRBJ1-1	CASSSRQGNTEAFF	TGTGCCAGCAGCTCCCGACAGGGGAACACTGAAGCTTTCTTT
.	TRBV7-9	.	TRBJ1-2	CASSPPQQGDYGYTF	TGTGCCAGCAGCCCCCCACAACAGGGCGACTATGGCTACACCTTC
.	TRBV19	.	TRBJ2-6	CASSKGVAGANVLTF	TGTGCCAGTAGTAAGGGGGTAGCTGGGGCCAACGTCCTGACTTTC
.	TRBV2	.	TRBJ1-5	CASSDGDSNQPQHF	TGTGCCAGCAGTGACGGGGACAGCAATCAGCCCCAGCATTTT
once	TRBV7-8	.	TRBJ1-2	CASSLVAGRSHYGYTF	TGTGCCAGCAGCTTAGTGGCAGGGCGGAGCCACTATGGCTACACCTTC
.	TRBV7-3	TRBD1	TRBJ2-5	CASSLTGGEETQYF	TGTGCCAGCAGCCTGACAGGGGGAGAAGAGACCCAGTACTTC
.	TRBV6-1	TRBD2	TRBJ2-4	CASSEAQREGLAKNIQYF	TGTGCCAGCAGTGAAGCCCAGCGGGAGGGCCTAGCCAAAAACATTCAGTACTTC
.	TRBV28	.	TRBJ2-2	CASSSTRAFTGELFF	TGTGCCAGCAGCTCGACACGGGCTTTCACCGGGGAGCTGTTTTTT
.	TRBV5-1	TRBD2	TRBJ2-1	CASSKRLAGVNEQFF	TGCGCCAGCAGCAAAAGACTAGCGGGAGTCAATGAGCAGTTCTTC
.	TRBV27	TRBD2	TRBJ2-3	CASSFLAGDPHTDTQYF	TGTGCCAGCAGTTTCCTAGCGGGAGACCCACACACAGATACGCAGTATTTT
.	TRBV5-6	.	TRBJ1-3	CASSLDGSSGNTIYF	TGTGCCAGCAGCTTGGACGGCTCCTCTGGAAACACCATATATTTT
once	TRBV5-4	TRBD2	TRBJ2-1	CASSPGTSGRWGRNEQFF	TGTGCCAGCAGCCCGGGGACTAGCGGGAGATGGGGTAGGAATGAGCAGTTCTTC
.	TRBV5-4	.	TRBJ1-2	CASSLWGEEDGYTF	TGTGCCAGCAGCCTGTGGGGGGAAGAGGATGGCTACACCTTC
.	TRBV7-9	TRBD1	TRBJ1-2	CASSGDRGTNYGYTF	TGTGCCAGCAGCGGGGACAGGGGGACGAACTATGGCTACACCTTC
.	TRBV5-1	TRBD1	TRBJ1-6	CASSLVGQEPLHF	TGCGCCAGCAGCTTGGTGGGACAGGAACCCCTCCACTTT
.	TRBV5-5	.	TRBJ1-2	CASSLGRGSNYGYTF	TGCGCCAGCAGCCTAGGGCGGGGAAGCAACTATGGCTACACCTTC
.	TRBV4-3	.	TRBJ2-1	CASSHDHSSYNEQFF	TGCGCCAGCAGCCACGACCACAGCTCCTACAATGAGCAGTTCTTC
.	TRBV6-5	.	TRBJ2-1	CASSYFGGVWDEQFF	TGTGCCAGCAGTTACTTTGGGGGAGTGTGGGATGAGCAGTTCTTC
.	TRBV27	.	TRBJ2-1	CASRTPRGGHGDEQFF	TGTGCCAGCAGAACTCCCCGAGGGGGGCACGGTGATGAGCAGTTCTTC
few	TRBV9	.	TRBJ1-2	CASMRSYGYTF	TGTGCCAGCATGAGGAGCTATGGCTACACCTTC
.	TRBV7-9	.	TRBJ1-1	CASSPRGMNTEAFF	TGTGCCAGCAGCCCGAGAGGGATGAACACTGAAGCTTTCTTT
.	TRBV5-8	TRBD1	TRBJ2-7	CASSLGGQGTDEQYF	TGTGCCAGCAGCTTGGGGGGACAGGGAACGGACGAGCAGTACTTC
medium-sized	TRBV7-9	TRBD1	TRBJ1-2	CASSQGAAYGYTF	TGTGCCAGCAGCCAGGGGGCGGCCTATGGCTACACCTTC
.	TRBV7-6	.	TRBJ1-3	CASSLEPIRTVPISGNTIYF	TGTGCCAGCAGCTTAGAACCGATTCGGACAGTCCCCATCTCTGGAAACACCATATATTTT
.	TRBV21-1	.	TRBJ1-2	CASSITGLCYGYTF	TGTGCCAGCAGCATTACAGGGTTGTGCTATGGCTACACCTTC
.	TRBV30	.	TRBJ2-1	CAWSVLRSGEQFF	TGTGCCTGGAGTGTTTTACGGAGTGGTGAGCAGTTCTTC
once	TRBV27	TRBD2	TRBJ2-1	CASSPHAREVYNEQFF	TGTGCCAGCAGTCCCCACGCGCGGGAGGTGTACAATGAGCAGTTCTTC
.	TRBV14	.	TRBJ2-3	CASSRRPSSTDTQYF	TGTGCCAGCAGCCGGCGACCATCTAGCACAGATACGCAGTATTTT
.	TRBV18	TRBD1	TRBJ2-5	CASSQRFRMDRGEETQYF	TGTGCCAGCTCACAGAGGTTTAGGATGGACAGGGGGGAAGAGACCCAGTACTTC
.	TRBV2	TRBD1	TRBJ2-7	CASSGDPVTGDSYEQYF	TGTGCCAGCAGTGGAGACCCGGTGACAGGGGACTCCTACGAGCAGTACTTC
.	TRBV9	.	TRBJ2-1	CASSPWGENEQFF	TGTGCCAGCAGCCCCTGGGGAGAGAATGAGCAGTTCTTC
.	TRBV28	.	TRBJ2-5	CASSLGVGKTQYF	TGTGCCAGCAGTTTGGGGGTGGGAAAGACCCAGTACTTC
.	TRBV10-1	TRBD1	TRBJ1-1	CASSERTGRNTEAFF	TGCGCCAGCAGTGAAAGGACAGGGAGGAACACTGAAGCTTTCTTT
.	TRBV9	TRBD2	TRBJ2-3	CASSPPLREGQKDTQYF	TGTGCCAGCAGCCCTCCTCTGAGGGAGGGCCAAAAGGATACGCAGTATTTT
.	TRBV30	TRBD1	TRBJ2-2	CAWSAGTGRTGELFF	TGTGCCTGGAGTGCAGGGACAGGGAGAACCGGGGAGCTGTTTTTT
.	TRBV20-1	.	TRBJ2-3	CSARDGDTQYF	TGCAGTGCTAGGGACGGAGATACGCAGTATTTT
.	TRBV19	TRBD2	TRBJ2-3	CASSTLLTSGRISTDTQYF	TGTGCCAGTAGTACCCTCCTCACTAGCGGGAGAATAAGCACAGATACGCAGTATTTT
.	TRBV6-9	TRBD1	TRBJ1-6	CASSYSTGGDSPLHF	TGTGCCAGCAGTTACTCGACAGGGGGCGATTCACCCCTCCACTTT
once	TRBV2	TRBD1	TRBJ2-3	CASPQRQGARTDTQYF	TGTGCCAGCCCCCAACGACAGGGGGCGAGGACAGATACGCAGTATTTT
.	TRBV9	TRBD2	TRBJ2-1	CASTPSGTRDNEQFF	TGTGCCAGCACCCCCTCCGGGACTAGAGATAATGAGCAGTTCTTC
.	TRBV6-1	TRBD2	TRBJ2-7	CASKDTRGVSYEQYF	TGTGCCAGCAAAGACACCCGGGGGGTTAGCTACGAGCAGTACTTC
.	TRBV10-2	.	TRBJ2-2	CASSEAVASGELFF	TGCGCCAGCAGTGAGGCGGTAGCCTCCGGGGAGCTGTTTTTT
.	TRBV5-4	TRBD2	TRBJ2-1	CASSPLPSGRDEQFF	TGTGCCAGCAGCCCCCTCCCCTCGGGGAGGGATGAGCAGTTCTTC
large	TRBV4-3	.	TRBJ2-1	CASSQELSSYNEQFF	TGCGCCAGCAGCCAAGAACTGAGCTCCTACAATGAGCAGTTCTTC
.	TRBV18	TRBD1	TRBJ2-7	CASSLLGTGETYEQYF	TGTGCCAGCTCACTGTTAGGGACAGGAGAAACCTACGAGCAGTACTTC